The 11 T cell receptor beta chains given below trace back to one sample, sequenced in a study of T cell changes during pregnancy in multiple sclerosis. TCRdb's table, derived via immunoSEQ multiplex PCR, lists solely in-frame clones and lacks some. In the table there are about 67,000 clones, 92% of which are singletons. Sample: peripheral blood, taken after pregnancy. These TCRs come from a female donor with multiple sclerosis, enrolled in a pregnancy study.

CDR3 region: CASSLGQSYNEQFF. The CDR3 coding sequence is TGCGCCAGCAGCTTGGGACAGAGCTACAATGAGCAGTTCTTC. This rearrangement joins TRBV5-1 to TRBJ2-1; maybe TRBD1 (5 bases). The CDR3 is made up of 14 amino acids. Germline lookup yields CDR1 SGHRS and CDR2 YFSETQ. Trimming took 0 bases from V and 3 from J, leaving 7 bases between them.

V is TRBV6-4 and J is TRBJ1-2; the D is unclear. V lost 0 bases to trimming and J lost 4 bases, with 12 bases between them. Germline V gives CDR1 MRHNA, CDR2 SNTAGT. This CDR3 is built from 15 residues. The CDR3 DNA reads TGTGCCAGCAGTGACTCGAGTCGAGGAGTCTATGGCTACACCTTC. This encodes CASSDSSRGVYGYTF.

The J gene is TRBJ2-1, the V gene TRBV2; TRBD2 agrees at 9 bases. Looked up from germline, CDR1 is SNHLY and CDR2 is FYNNEI. The CDR3 runs to 15 residues. V lost 3 bases and J lost 9; bases outside the gene matches: 9. The CDR3 here is CASSESGTSFVEQFF. The CDR3 region has the DNA TGTGCCAGCAGTGAGTCCGGGACTAGCTTCGTTGAGCAGTTCTTC.

The V gene is TRBV5-1, the J gene TRBJ2-7; tentatively, D is TRBD2 (6 bases). CDR1 is SGHRS and CDR2 is YFSETQ in the germline V gene. V lost 4 bases to trimming and J lost 0 bases, with 17 bases between them. This CDR3 region has 16 residues. The CDR3, as DNA: TGCGCCAGCAGCACCTGGACCGGGACTGACTCCTACGAGCAGTACTTC. Its translation: CASSTWTGTDSYEQYF.

This chain connects TRBV7-3 to TRBJ2-3, with D tentatively TRBD1 (5 bases). Deletions cut 5 bases from V and 4 bases from J, with 10 bases between. This CDR3 region has 13 residues. Looked up from germline, CDR1 is SGHTA and CDR2 is FQGTGA. The CDR3 protein is CASSPSQADTQYF. DNA for the CDR3: TGTGCCAGCAGCCCGTCACAGGCAGATACGCAGTATTTT.

The genes are TRBV6-1 and TRBJ2-4; TRBD2 is a possible D gene (6 bases). V was pared by 4 bases and J by 3 bases, with 10 bases between. From germline, CDR1 is MNHNS and CDR2 SASEGT. The CDR3 has 14 amino acids. Here the CDR3 reads CASSGGVGKNIQYF. The CDR3 coding sequence is TGTGCCAGCAGTGGGGGGGTCGGCAAAAACATTCAGTACTTC.

The rearrangement uses TRBV7-3 and TRBJ2-5; D is uncertain. Germline CDR1 is SGHTA and CDR2 is FQGTGA. V was cut by 1 base and J by 5 bases, with 11 bases left in between. This CDR3 has 14 amino acids. The CDR3, as DNA: TGTGCCAGCAGCTTAAGTTCCGCGGTTGAGACCCAGTACTTC. Encoded protein: CASSLSSAVETQYF.

This chain connects TRBV11-2 to TRBJ1-2; a possible D gene is TRBD1 (5 bases). The CDR3 is 18 amino acids. From germline, CDR1 is SGHAT and CDR2 FQNNGV. V shed 0 bases and J shed 8 bases, with 25 bases lying between them. The CDR3 nucleotides read TGTGCCAGCAGCTTAGACTTGGCAGGGAAAAAATCAGGCTTCGGCTACACCTTC. It codes for CASSLDLAGKKSGFGYTF. The variable domain in full, completed from reference TRBV11-2 and TRBJ1-2, reads EAGVAQSPRYKIIEKRQSVAFWCNPISGHATLYWYQQILGQGPKLLIQFQNNGVVDDSQLPKDRFSAERLKGVDSTLKIQPAKLEDSAVYLCASSLDLAGKKSGFGYTFGSGTRLTVV.

The J gene is TRBJ2-7, the V gene TRBV9, with D maybe TRBD1 (6 bases). The V and J ends lost 0 bases and 0 bases respectively, with 13 bases between them. CDR3 length equals 16 residues. Germline CDR1 is SGDLS and CDR2 is YYNGEE. CDR3 DNA sequence: TGTGCCAGCAGCGTAGCTCCGCAGGGGACCTCCTACGAGCAGTACTTC. Its protein product is CASSVAPQGTSYEQYF.

This chain joins TRBV12-5 and TRBJ2-1; 10 nucleotides match TRBD2. V trimming: 3 bases; J trimming: 4 bases; junction bases outside the gene matches: 3. CDR1 LGHNT and CDR2 FRNRAP come from the germline V gene. This CDR3 has 15 amino acids. CDR3 loop: CASGFGLADYNEQFF. The CDR3 nucleotides read TGTGCTAGTGGTTTCGGACTAGCGGATTACAATGAGCAGTTCTTC.

This chain joins TRBV28 and TRBJ1-5, with 8 nucleotides matching TRBD1. The ends lost 5 bases at V and 7 bases at J; junction bases unmatched: 7. Germline V CDR1 and CDR2: MDHEN, SYDVKM. The CDR3 totals 14 residues. The CDR3 DNA sequence: TGTGCCAGCAGTGGACGGACAGGGTGGCAGCCCCAGCATTTT. Protein sequence: CASSGRTGWQPQHF.